A selection of T cell receptor beta chains follows, all from one sample in a study of early stage breast cancer tumors. The protocol was immunoSEQ multiplex PCR, while the TCRdb copy is restricted to in-frame clones and leaves out a portion. The table has some 30,000 clones, about four fifths seen once. The material sequenced was blood. These receptors all stem from a person aged 45-60 years with breast cancer. The CDR3 runs from the conserved cysteine through the conserved F or W. D genes are given only for firm matches. Clone size appears in some rows only: once, few, many, or a class for an expanded clone.

clone_size	d_call	v_call	j_call	cdr3_nt	cdr3_aa
.	.	TRBV10-1	TRBJ2-3	TGCGCCAGCAGTGCTAGGGGTTATACGCAGTATTTT	CASSARGYTQYF
.	.	TRBV5-1	TRBJ2-5	TGCGCCACCCCACCCGGCGATAGGGGAGAGACCCAGTACTTC	CATPPGDRGETQYF
.	TRBD1	TRBV5-1	TRBJ1-1	TGCGCCAGCAGCACGGGACAGGGGAACACTGAAGCTTTCTTT	CASSTGQGNTEAFF
.	TRBD1	TRBV5-1	TRBJ2-1	TGCGCCAGCAGCCCCGGACAGGGAGGAAATGAGCAGTTCTTC	CASSPGQGGNEQFF
.	.	TRBV19	TRBJ1-5	TGTGCCAGTAGCCAGAGCGGGAGCCTACTAGAGCCCCAGCATTTT	CASSQSGSLLEPQHF
.	.	TRBV11-2	TRBJ1-4	TGTGCCAGCAGCTTAGTCTCAACAATTGGGGAAAAACTGTTTTTT	CASSLVSTIGEKLFF
.	.	TRBV11-1	TRBJ2-5	TGTGCCAGCAGCTTATTCCGGACGTGGAGGGAGACCCAGTACTTC	CASSLFRTWRETQYF
.	.	TRBV30	TRBJ2-2	TGTGCCCTGGAGGGGCCCGGGAGTGCCGGGGAGCTGTTTTTT	CALEGPGSAGELFF
.	.	TRBV6-5	TRBJ1-2	TGTGCCAGCAAGTGGCGAAATGGAGGCTACACCTTC	CASKWRNGGYTF
.	TRBD1	TRBV7-9	TRBJ1-2	TGTGCCAGCAGCCGGCCAGGGGGTTCAGCTAACTATGGCTACACCTTC	CASSRPGGSANYGYTF
.	.	TRBV7-3	TRBJ2-2	TGTGCCAGCAGCTTAAGAGGGGCGGGCGGGGAGCTGTTTTTT	CASSLRGAGGELFF
.	TRBD1	TRBV5-1	TRBJ1-2	TGCGCCAGCAGCGACCCCGGACAGGGGGGATATGGCTACACCTTC	CASSDPGQGGYGYTF
few	.	TRBV4-1	TRBJ1-1	TGCGCCAGCAGCCAAGATGCGGGGCTCACTGAAGCTTTCTTT	CASSQDAGLTEAFF
.	.	TRBV5-1	TRBJ1-1	TGCGCCAGCAGCTTGGGAGTAACCTCGAACACTGAAGCTTTCTTT	CASSLGVTSNTEAFF
.	.	TRBV5-1	TRBJ1-4	TGCGCCAGCAGCCCTGGTAAGGGGATGCGGGAAAAACTGTTTTTT	CASSPGKGMREKLFF
large	TRBD2	TRBV19	TRBJ2-3	TGTGCCAGTAGTACTGGGACTAGCGGGAGCGTATATTTT	CASSTGTSGSVYF
.	TRBD2	TRBV7-9	TRBJ2-7	TGTGCCAGCAGCTTAGGAGCGGGGGCCTACTACGAGCAGTACTTC	CASSLGAGAYYEQYF
.	.	TRBV4-1	TRBJ1-2	TGCGCCAGCAGCCAGGGCCCGATAAACTATGGCTACACCTTC	CASSQGPINYGYTF
.	TRBD1	TRBV18	TRBJ1-1	TGTGCCAGCTCGCCGTCCCGGGACAGGGCTGAAGCTTTCTTT	CASSPSRDRAEAFF
.	.	TRBV29-1	TRBJ1-5	TGCAGCGTTGGGCATTCGAATCAGCCCCAGCATTTT	CSVGHSNQPQHF
.	.	TRBV5-1	TRBJ1-5	TGCGCCAGCAGCTCCCAGGGAGGAGGTCGGTCGCCCCAGCATTTT	CASSSQGGGRSPQHF
.	TRBD1	TRBV7-2	TRBJ1-5	TGTGCCAGCAGCTCCCGACAGGGAAATCAGCCCCAGCATTTT	CASSSRQGNQPQHF
.	TRBD1	TRBV6-5	TRBJ1-2	TGTGCCAGCAGTTACACAGGGGCTGGCTATGGCTACACCTTC	CASSYTGAGYGYTF
once	.	TRBV10-1	TRBJ2-7	TGCGCCAGCAGTGTGACGGGGGACTCCTACGAGCAGTACTTC	CASSVTGDSYEQYF
.	.	TRBV27	TRBJ1-2	TGTGCCAGCAGTTTACTGGGAACTTATGGCTACACCTTC	CASSLLGTYGYTF
.	.	TRBV11-2	TRBJ2-1	TGTGCCAGCAGCTTAGGGGGGGCCTCCTACAATGAGCAGTTCTTC	CASSLGGASYNEQFF
.	.	TRBV6-1	TRBJ1-1	TGTGCCAGCAGTGAAGACCGGGGCACCGGGCAAGCTTTCTTT	CASSEDRGTGQAFF
.	.	TRBV9	TRBJ2-7	TGTGCCAGCAGCGTAGCTTTAGGGGGATCCTACGAGCAGTACTTC	CASSVALGGSYEQYF
.	.	TRBV5-1	TRBJ2-3	TGCGCCAGCAGCACCGGCCCCACAGATACGCAGTATTTT	CASSTGPTDTQYF
.	.	TRBV4-1	TRBJ2-1	TGCGCCAGCAGCCAACCCCCGAGCGGGTCGAACAATGAGCAGTTCTTC	CASSQPPSGSNNEQFF